Below, 6 T cell receptor beta chains from the same sample are listed, as sequenced in a study of cytomegalovirus exposure and HLA in healthy donors. The primer mix had 60 Vbeta and 13 Jbeta primers. The table came from immunoSEQ multiplex PCR; TCRdb's copy has only in-frame clones and leaves some out. This sample has 150,000 to 180,000 clones; more than 75% occur once, and the top ten carry about 5.6%. Sequenced material: PBMCs. All receptors derive from a woman aged 40 to 50 in good health and CMV-seropositive.

This chain connects TRBV7-2 to TRBJ2-1; maybe TRBD1 (6 bases). The CDR3 runs 14 residues. The V gene lost 5 bases and the J gene lost 15 bases, with 23 bases spanning the gap. Looked up from germline, CDR1 is SGHTA and CDR2 is FQGNSA. This CDR3 is CASSPNWGQSRLFF. As DNA, the CDR3 is TGTGCCAGCAGCCCTAATTGGGGGCAGAGTCGGCTGTTCTTC.

V gene TRBV5-4 combines with J gene TRBJ2-3, with 7 bases that match TRBD2. After removal of 2 bases from V and 0 bases from J, the junction contained 3 bases not matched to a gene. The germline CDR1 and CDR2 sequences are SGHNT and YYREEE (reference sequence). This CDR3 spans 15 amino acids. CDR3 DNA sequence: TGTGCCAGCAGCTTCGGGGGGACTAGCACAGATACGCAGTATTTT. Its translation is CASSFGGTSTDTQYF.

This clone was seen more than once but under ten times. V usage is TRBV15 and J usage is TRBJ2-7, with a tentative D call TRBD2 (6 bases). Germline CDR1 LNHNV, CDR2 YYDKDF (reference sequence). The CDR3 loop spans 16 amino acids. V was clipped by 0 bases and J by 2 bases, with 14 bases between them. The CDR3 coding sequence is TGTGCCACCAGCAGAGATTCCTGGGGAGGAGCCTACGAGCAGTACTTC. Its protein is CATSRDSWGGAYEQYF.

The V call is TRBV18, the J call TRBJ2-1, with 7 bases matching TRBD1. CDR3 length equals 13 residues. Trimming took 5 bases from V and 5 from J; bases not matched to a gene: 3. From germline, CDR1 is KGHSH and CDR2 LQKENI. The CDR3 region has the DNA TGTGCCAGCTCAGGCGGACAGGACAATGAGCAGTTCTTC. It codes for CASSGGQDNEQFF.

V is TRBV6-1 and J is TRBJ2-3; TRBD2 matches 8 bases. J was trimmed by 9 bases and V by 10 bases; bases with no gene match: 12. This CDR3 is 13 amino acids long. Germline-derived CDR1 and CDR2 are MNHNS and SASEGT. CDR3 DNA: TGTGCCACCTTAGCGGGAATCGGTTCGACGCAGTATTTT. Its translation is CATLAGIGSTQYF.

The chain recombines TRBV7-9 with TRBJ2-2; 7 nucleotides align to TRBD2. Germline CDR1 reads SEHNR; CDR2 reads FQNEAQ (reference sequence). Unmatched junction bases numbered 3, after V lost 0 bases and J lost 5 bases. The CDR3 has 15 amino acids. The CDR3 DNA reads TGTGCCAGCAGCTTAGCGGGAGGGCGGACCGGGGAGCTGTTTTTT. Its protein is CASSLAGGRTGELFF.